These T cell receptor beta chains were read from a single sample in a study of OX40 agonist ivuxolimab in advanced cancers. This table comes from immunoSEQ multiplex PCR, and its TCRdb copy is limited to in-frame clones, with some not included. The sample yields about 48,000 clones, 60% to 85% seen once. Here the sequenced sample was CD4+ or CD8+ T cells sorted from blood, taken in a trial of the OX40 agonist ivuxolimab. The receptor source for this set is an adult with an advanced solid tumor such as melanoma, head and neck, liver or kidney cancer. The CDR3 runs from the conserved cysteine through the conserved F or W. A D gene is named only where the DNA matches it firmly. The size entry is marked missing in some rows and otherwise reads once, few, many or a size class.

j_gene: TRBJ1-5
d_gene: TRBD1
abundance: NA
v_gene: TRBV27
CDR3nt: TGTGCCAGCAGCCTCAGACAGGGGGGGTTTCAGCCCCAGCATTTT
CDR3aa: CASSLRQGGFQPQHF

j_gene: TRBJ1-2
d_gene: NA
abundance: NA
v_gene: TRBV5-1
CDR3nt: TGCGCCAGCACGAAGGAAAACTATGGCTACACCTTC
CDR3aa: CASTKENYGYTF

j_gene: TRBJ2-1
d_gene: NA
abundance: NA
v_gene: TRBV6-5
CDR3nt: TGTGCCAGCAGGATAGACCGGTGGTGGTTCTTC
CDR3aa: CASRIDRWWFF

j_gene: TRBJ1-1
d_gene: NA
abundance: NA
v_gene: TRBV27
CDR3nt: TGTGCCAGCAGTTTACGGGGAGGGCAGAGTGAAGCTTTCTTT
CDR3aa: CASSLRGGQSEAFF

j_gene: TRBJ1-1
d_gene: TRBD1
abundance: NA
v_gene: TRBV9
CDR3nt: TGTGCCAGCAGCGCAATGCCGGGACAGGGTGGCACTGAAGCTTTCTTT
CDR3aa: CASSAMPGQGGTEAFF

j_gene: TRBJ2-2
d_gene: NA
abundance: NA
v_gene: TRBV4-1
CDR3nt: TGCGCCAGCAGCCAGCGAGACAGCGGGGAGCTGTTTTTT
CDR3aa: CASSQRDSGELFF

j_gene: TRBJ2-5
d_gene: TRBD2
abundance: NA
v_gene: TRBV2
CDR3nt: TGTGCCAGCAGTGGTAGCGGGGGGTTTGAGACCCAGTACTTC
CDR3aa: CASSGSGGFETQYF

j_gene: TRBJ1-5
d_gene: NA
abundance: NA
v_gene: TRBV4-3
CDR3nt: TGCGCCAGCAGCCAAGAATGGGGGGGTTCCAATCAGCCCCAGCATTTT
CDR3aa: CASSQEWGGSNQPQHF

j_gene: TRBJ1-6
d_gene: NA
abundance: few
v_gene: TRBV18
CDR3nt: TGTGCCAGCTCCTCCGGGACACCCGATTCACCCCTCCACTTT
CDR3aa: CASSSGTPDSPLHF

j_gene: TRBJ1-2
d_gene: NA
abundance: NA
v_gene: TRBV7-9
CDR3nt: TGTGCCAGCAGCTCAACAGGCCCGCACACCTTC
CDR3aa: CASSSTGPHTF

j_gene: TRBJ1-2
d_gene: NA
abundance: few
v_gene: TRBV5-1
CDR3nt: TGCGCCAGCAGCCCAATCTCCGGGAATGGCTACACCTTC
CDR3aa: CASSPISGNGYTF

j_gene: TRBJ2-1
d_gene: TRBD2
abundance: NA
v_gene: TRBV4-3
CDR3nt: TGCGCCAGCAGCCAAGAGGAGCGGGGTGTCTACAATGAGCAGTTCTTC
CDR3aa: CASSQEERGVYNEQFF

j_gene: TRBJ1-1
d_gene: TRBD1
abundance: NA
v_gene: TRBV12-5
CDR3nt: TGTGCTAGTGCTGACAGGGGGCACGATAACACTGAAGCTTTCTTT
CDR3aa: CASADRGHDNTEAFF

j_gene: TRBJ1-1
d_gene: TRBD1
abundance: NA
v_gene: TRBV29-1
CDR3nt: TGCAGCGGAGGACAGGGATACACTGAAGCTTTCTTT
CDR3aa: CSGGQGYTEAFF

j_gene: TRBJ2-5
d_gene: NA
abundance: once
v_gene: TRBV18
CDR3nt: TGTGCCAGCTCACCACCAGTAATCGGACTACGAGAGGAGACCCAGTACTTC
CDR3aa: CASSPPVIGLREETQYF

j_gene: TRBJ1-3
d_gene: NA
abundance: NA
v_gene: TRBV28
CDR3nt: TGTGCCAGCAGTTTAGGGGTGGGGGCCTCTGGAAACACCATATATTTT
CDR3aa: CASSLGVGASGNTIYF

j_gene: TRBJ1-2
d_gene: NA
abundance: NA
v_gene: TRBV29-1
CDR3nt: TGCAGCGTTGCCCCCCCTAACTATGGCTACACCTTC
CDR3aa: CSVAPPNYGYTF

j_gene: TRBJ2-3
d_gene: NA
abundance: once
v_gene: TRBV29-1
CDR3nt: TGCAGCGTTAAGAGCACAGATACGCAGTATTTT
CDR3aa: CSVKSTDTQYF

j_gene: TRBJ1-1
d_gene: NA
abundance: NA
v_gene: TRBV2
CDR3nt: TGTGCCAGGGACTCCCTAAGGTCTACTGAAGCTTTCTTT
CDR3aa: CARDSLRSTEAFF

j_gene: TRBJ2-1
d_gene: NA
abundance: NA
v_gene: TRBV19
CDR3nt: TGTGCCAGTAGAGGCAGGGGTACCAATGAGCAGTTCTTC
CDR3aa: CASRGRGTNEQFF

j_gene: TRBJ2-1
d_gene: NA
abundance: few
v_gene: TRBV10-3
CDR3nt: TGTGCCATCAGAGGGGGGAGGGTCCCCTACAATGAGCAGTTCTTC
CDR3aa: CAIRGGRVPYNEQFF

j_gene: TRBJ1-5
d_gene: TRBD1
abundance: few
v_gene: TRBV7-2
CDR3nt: TGTGCCAGCAGCCAACAAGGGGGCGGTCAGCCCCAGCATTTT
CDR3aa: CASSQQGGGQPQHF

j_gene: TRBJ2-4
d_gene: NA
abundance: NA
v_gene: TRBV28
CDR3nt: TGTGCCAGCAGTTTATTGGGAGCCAAAAACATTCAGTACTTC
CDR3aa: CASSLLGAKNIQYF

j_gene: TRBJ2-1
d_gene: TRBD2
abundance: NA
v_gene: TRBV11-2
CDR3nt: TGTGCCAGCAGCGTCGGGACTAGCGGGAGTGGTGAGCAGTTCTTC
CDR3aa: CASSVGTSGSGEQFF

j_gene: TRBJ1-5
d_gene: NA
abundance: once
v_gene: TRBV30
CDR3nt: TGTGCCTGGAGTGTGGGTCCACCGGGAGCGATCCAGCATTTT
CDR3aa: CAWSVGPPGAIQHF

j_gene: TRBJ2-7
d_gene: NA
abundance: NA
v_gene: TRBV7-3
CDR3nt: TGTGCCAGCAGCCCACTTACTACACCTCTCGTCCACTTC
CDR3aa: CASSPLTTPLVHF

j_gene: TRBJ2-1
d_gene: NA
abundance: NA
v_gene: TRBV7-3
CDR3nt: TGTGCCAGCAGCCCCAGCCGGGCCTCCTACAATGAGCAGTTCTTC
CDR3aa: CASSPSRASYNEQFF

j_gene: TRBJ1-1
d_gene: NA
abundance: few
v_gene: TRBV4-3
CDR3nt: TGCGCCAGCAGCCAAGATTGGCAGGGATCTACTGAAGCTTTCTTT
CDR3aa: CASSQDWQGSTEAFF

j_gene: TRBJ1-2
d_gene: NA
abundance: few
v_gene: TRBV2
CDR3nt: TGTGCCAGTGCGGTGAACTATGGCTACACCTTC
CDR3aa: CASAVNYGYTF

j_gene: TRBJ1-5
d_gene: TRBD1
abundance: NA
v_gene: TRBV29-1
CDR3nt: TGCAGCGGTGGGACAGGGAAGAATCAGCCCCAGCATTTT
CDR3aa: CSGGTGKNQPQHF

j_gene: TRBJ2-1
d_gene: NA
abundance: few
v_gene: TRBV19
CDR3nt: TGTGCCAGTAGTATGGGGAGGGGGCTCTCCTACAATGAGCAGTTCTTC
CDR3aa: CASSMGRGLSYNEQFF

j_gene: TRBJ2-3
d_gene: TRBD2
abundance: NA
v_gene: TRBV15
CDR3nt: TGTGCCACCAGCAGAGTAGGGACTAGTGCGGATACGCAGTATTTT
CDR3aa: CATSRVGTSADTQYF

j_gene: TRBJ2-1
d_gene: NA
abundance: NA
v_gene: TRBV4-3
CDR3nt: TGCGCCAGCAGCATGGGGGCTAATGAGCAGTTCTTC
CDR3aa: CASSMGANEQFF

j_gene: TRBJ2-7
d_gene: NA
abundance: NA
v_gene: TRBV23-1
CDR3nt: TGCGCCAGCAGGTCCCTAGGCAGCGGCTTCTACGAGCAGTACTTC
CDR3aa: CASRSLGSGFYEQYF

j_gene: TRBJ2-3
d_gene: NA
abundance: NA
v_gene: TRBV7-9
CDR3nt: TGTGCCAGCAGCTTAACCCTTTCCACAGATACGCAGTATTTT
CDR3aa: CASSLTLSTDTQYF

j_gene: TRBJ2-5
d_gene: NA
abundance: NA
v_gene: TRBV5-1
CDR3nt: TGCGCCAGCAGCTTGGGGACAAAAGAGACCCAGTACTTC
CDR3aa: CASSLGTKETQYF

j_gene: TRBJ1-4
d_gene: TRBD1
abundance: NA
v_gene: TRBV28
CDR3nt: TGTGCCAGCAGTCTCGAGGGACAGGGGGTAGTTGAAAAACTGTTTTTT
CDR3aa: CASSLEGQGVVEKLFF

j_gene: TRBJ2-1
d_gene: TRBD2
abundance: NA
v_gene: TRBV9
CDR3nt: TGTGCCAGTTCTCTAGCGGGGGAGATACTCGACGAGCAGTTCTTC
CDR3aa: CASSLAGEILDEQFF

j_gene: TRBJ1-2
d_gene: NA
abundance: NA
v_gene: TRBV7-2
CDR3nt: TGTGCCAGCAGCCACACCGGGACAAAGAACTATGGCTACACCTTC
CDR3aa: CASSHTGTKNYGYTF

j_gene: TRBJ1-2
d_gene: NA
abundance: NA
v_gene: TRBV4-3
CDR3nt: TGCGCCAGCAGCCAAGTAGGTTCAGGGTCAGGGGGCTACACCTTC
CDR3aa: CASSQVGSGSGGYTF

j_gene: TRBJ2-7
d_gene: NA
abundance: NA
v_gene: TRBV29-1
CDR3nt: TGCAGCGTCCGGACCGTCAGGGATTCCTACGAGCAGTACTTC
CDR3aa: CSVRTVRDSYEQYF

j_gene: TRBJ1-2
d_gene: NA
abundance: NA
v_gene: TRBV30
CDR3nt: TGTGCCTGGAGTAGGGGGACCTATGGCTACACCTTC
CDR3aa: CAWSRGTYGYTF

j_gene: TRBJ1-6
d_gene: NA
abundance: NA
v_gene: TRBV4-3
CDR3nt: TGCGCCAGCAGCCCGACCGACCGTTCCTATTCACCCCTCCACTTT
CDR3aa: CASSPTDRSYSPLHF

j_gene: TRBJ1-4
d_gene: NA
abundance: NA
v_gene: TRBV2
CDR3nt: TGTGCCAGCAGTGACAGGGGTGGGGAAAAACTGTTTTTT
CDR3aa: CASSDRGGEKLFF

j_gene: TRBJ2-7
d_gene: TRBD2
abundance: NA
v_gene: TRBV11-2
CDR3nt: TGTGCCAGCAGCGAGACTAGCGGGGTAACCTACGAGCAGTACTTC
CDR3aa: CASSETSGVTYEQYF

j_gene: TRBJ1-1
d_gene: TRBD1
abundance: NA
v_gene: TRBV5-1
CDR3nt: TGCGCCAGCAGCTTGCTGGGACAGGGGTACATGAACACTGAAGCTTTCTTT
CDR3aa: CASSLLGQGYMNTEAFF

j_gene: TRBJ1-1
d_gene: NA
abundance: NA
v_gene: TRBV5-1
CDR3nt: TGCGCCAGCAGCTTGGGAATCATGGGCGCAATCGGGCGGAACACTGAAGCTTTCTTT
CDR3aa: CASSLGIMGAIGRNTEAFF

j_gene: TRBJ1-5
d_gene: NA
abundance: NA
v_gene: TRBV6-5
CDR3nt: TGTGCCAGCAGCCCGTGGGGGGCACACAATCAGCCCCAGCATTTT
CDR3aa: CASSPWGAHNQPQHF

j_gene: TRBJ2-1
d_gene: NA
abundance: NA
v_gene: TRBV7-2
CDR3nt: TGTGCCAGCAGCTTACGATACAATGAGCAGTTCTTC
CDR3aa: CASSLRYNEQFF